This T cell receptor beta chain originates from a study of T cell responses to AZD1222 COVID-19 vaccine. Germline loops: CDR1 SNHLY, CDR2 FYNNEI. The CDR3 contains 13 residues. With 4 bases removed from V and 3 bases from J, the gap between germline ends came to 7 bases. Regarding the study as a whole: Among spike-specific TCRs, nearly half reportedly target unmutated variant regions.

Only one count was recorded for this clone. Antigen unknown. The table came from immunoSEQ multiplex PCR; TCRdb's copy has only in-frame clones and leaves some out. This table holds about 200,000 clones, about 89% found once. Sample: peripheral blood, taken 28 days after the second AZD1222 dose. This clonotype was obtained from an adult who received the AZD1222 COVID-19 vaccine. The chain recombines TRBV2 with TRBJ1-5; D gene unclear. The CDR3 protein is CASSVWPNQPQHF. CDR3 DNA sequence: TGTGCCAGCAGTGTTTGGCCCAATCAGCCCCAGCATTTT.